The clone carrying this TCR beta chain was picked up many times. Antigen specificity is unknown. This sample stems from a study of naive and memory T cell subsets. Whole-study findings and limits: Between naive and memory subsets, TCR abundance power law exponents differed. A few larger clonotypes appeared in naive repertoires, especially CD8, possibly memory cells re-expressing CD45RA. TCR counts from RNA may reflect activation-linked expression changes. Naive and memory repertoire findings lacked a ground truth for validation.

CD4 T cells were positively selected, then CD8 T cells from the CD4-negative fraction. V was pared by 1 base and J by 2 bases, with 14 bases of the junction left unmatched. This CDR3 has 19 residues. Per the germline V gene, CDR1 is LGHNA and CDR2 is YSLEER. An equimolar mix of two oligonucleotides served as the beta constant-region primer for TRBC1 and TRBC2. The ligated cDNA underwent four PCR rounds using SP2 and nested alpha and beta constant-region primers. TCRdb analysed the UMI-ligation and nested PCR reads with MiXCR anew, one entry per CDR3 protein. The data show tens of thousands of distinct CDR3 sequences, about 10% seen once.

The source is a human donor in good health. Material: naive CD4+ T cells from blood. This rearrangement joins TRBV4-3 to TRBJ1-2; 9 bases fit TRBD1. The DNA for the CDR3 is TGCGCCAGCAGCCAAGGATCTACGTTTGGGACAGGGAGGAACTATGGCTACACCTTC. Translated: CASSQGSTFGTGRNYGYTF.